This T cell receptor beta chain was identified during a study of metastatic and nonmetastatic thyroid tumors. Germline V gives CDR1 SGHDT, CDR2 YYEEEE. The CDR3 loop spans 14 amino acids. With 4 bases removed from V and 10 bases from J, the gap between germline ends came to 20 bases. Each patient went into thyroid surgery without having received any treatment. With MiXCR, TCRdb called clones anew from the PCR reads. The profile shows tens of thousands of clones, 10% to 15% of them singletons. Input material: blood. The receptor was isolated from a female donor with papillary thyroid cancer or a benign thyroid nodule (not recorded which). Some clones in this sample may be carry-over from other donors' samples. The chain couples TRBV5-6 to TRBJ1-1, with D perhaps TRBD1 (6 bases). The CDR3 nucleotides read TGTGCCAGCAGCCTTACAGGGCCCCCCGACGGAGCTTTCTTT. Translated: CASSLTGPPDGAFF.